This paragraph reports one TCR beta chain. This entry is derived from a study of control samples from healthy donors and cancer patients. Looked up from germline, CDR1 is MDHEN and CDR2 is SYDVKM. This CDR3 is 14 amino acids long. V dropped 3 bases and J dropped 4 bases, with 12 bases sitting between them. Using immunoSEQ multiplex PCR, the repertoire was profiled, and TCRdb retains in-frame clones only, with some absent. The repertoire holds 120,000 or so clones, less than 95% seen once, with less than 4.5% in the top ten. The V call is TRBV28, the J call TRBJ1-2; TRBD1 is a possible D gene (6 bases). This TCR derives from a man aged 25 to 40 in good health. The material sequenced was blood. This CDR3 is CASSLNRASYGYTF. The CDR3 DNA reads TGTGCCAGCAGTTTGAACAGGGCCTCCTATGGCTACACCTTC.